A single sample gave rise to the 24 T cell receptor beta chains below, sequenced in a study of regulatory T cells in long-lasting Graves disease. The time point is: persistent/refractory GD, antithyroid drugs over 5 years with positive TRAb. From PBMCs, RNA was extracted and then used to make the TCR library. Libraries of TCR beta came from iRepertoire HTBI primers plus Arm-PCR of CDR3 regions. TCRdb reprocessed the multiplex PCR reads with MiXCR, giving one entry per CDR3 protein. This table has 500,000 to 700,000 distinct CDR3 sequences, 25% to 35% appearing once. The sequencing used peripheral blood mononuclear cells (PBMCs), collected when the disease was refractory, from a patient treated with antithyroid drugs. The receptors were gathered from a female donor with Graves disease.

The rearrangement joins TRBV6-2 or TRBV6-3 to TRBJ1-5, with D unresolved. Trimming took off 0 bases at V and 2 bases at J, with 11 bases between the two ends. The CDR3 consists of 16 residues. CDR1 MNHEY and CDR2 SVGEGT come from the germline V gene. The CDR3 DNA reads TGTGCCAGCAGTTACTCGAGAGGTTCGGGCAATCAGCCCCAGCATTTT. Its translation: CASSYSRGSGNQPQHF.

The V gene is TRBV20-1, the J gene TRBJ2-7; 11 bases are shared with TRBD2. The CDR3 totals 14 residues. V gave up 3 bases and J gave up 1 base; unmatched junction bases: 2. Germline-derived CDR1 and CDR2 are DFQATT and SNEGSKA (reference sequence). CDR3 coding DNA: TGCAGTGCTAGGCCTAGCGGGAGGTCCTACGAGCAGTACTTC. This encodes CSARPSGRSYEQYF.

Comments on this clonotype: Possible read error: a much larger clone is one base away. The V gene is TRBV6-2 or TRBV6-3, the J gene TRBJ1-2, with 10 bases aligning to TRBD1. The CDR3 sequence is 14 residues long. Germline lookup yields CDR1 MNHEY and CDR2 SVGEGT. The CDR3 loop reads CAGRTTGGSYGYTF. DNA for the CDR3: TGTGCCGGCAGGACGACAGGGGGCAGCTATGGCTACACCTTC.

Only a few counts were recorded for this clonotype. The chain links TRBV7-3 to TRBJ2-7, with 10 bases identical to TRBD2. The CDR3 sequence is 16 residues long. Germline V lookup: CDR1 SGHTA, CDR2 FQGTGA. V shed 6 bases and J 7 bases; nucleotides not matched to a gene: 15. DNA of the CDR3: TGTGCCAGCAGTTTCCAACCGGGACTAGCGCCTTCTGAGCAGTACTTC. Translating it yields CASSFQPGLAPSEQYF. The variable domain in full, completed from reference TRBV7-3 and TRBJ2-7, reads GAGVSQTPSNKVTEKGKYVELRCDPISGHTALYWYRQSLGQGPEFLIYFQGTGAADDSGLPNDRFFAVRPEGSVSTLKIQRTERGDSAVYLCASSFQPGLAPSEQYFGPGTRLTVT.

The V call is TRBV9, the J call TRBJ1-6; 8 nucleotides match TRBD1. CDR1 is SGDLS, CDR2 YYNGEE, per germline. The CDR3 runs to 17 residues. V gave up 2 bases and J gave up 7 bases; unmatched junction bases: 11. CDR3 region: CASSVQRTGTFNSPLHF. The DNA for the CDR3 is TGTGCCAGCAGCGTTCAAAGGACAGGGACCTTCAATTCACCCCTCCACTTT.

This clonotype was seen repeatedly, ten times or more. The rearrangement joins TRBV25-1 to TRBJ1-2, with a weak D call TRBD1 (5 bases). Germline CDR1 MGHDK, CDR2 SYGVNS. V lost 1 base, J lost 4 bases, and 10 bases lay in between. The CDR3 length is 14 residues. CDR3 in amino acids: CASSESAGPYGYTF. The CDR3 nucleotides read TGTGCCAGCAGTGAATCTGCAGGGCCCTATGGCTACACCTTC.

The chain is built from TRBV11-1 and TRBJ2-7; D ambiguous. The CDR3 has 13 amino acids. Germline lookup yields CDR1 SGHAT and CDR2 FQDESV (reference sequence). Trimming pared 3 bases from V and 5 bases from J, leaving 11 bases between. CDR3 coding DNA: TGTGCCAGCAGCTTCGTAGGGTCCAACGAGCAGTACTTC. Translating gives CASSFVGSNEQYF.

This clonotype was seen a single time. The V and J genes are TRBV3-1 and TRBJ2-5, with 11 bases matching TRBD2. Germline V gene sequence: CDR1 LGHDT, CDR2 YNNKEL (reference sequence). CDR3 length: 16 amino acids. J was trimmed by 5 bases and V by 0 bases; bases with no gene match: 5. CDR3 region: CASSQEIRTSGETQYF. The CDR3 DNA reads TGTGCCAGCAGCCAAGAAATTCGGACTAGCGGGGAGACCCAGTACTTC.

This clonotype has more than one count but fewer than ten. This chain uses TRBV29-1 with TRBJ1-1; D is unclear. The length of the CDR3 is 13 residues. Trimming cost V 1 base and J 3 bases, with 9 bases left between them. CDR1 is SQVTM and CDR2 is ANQGSEA in the germline V gene. The CDR3 protein is CSVEGLGHTEAFF. CDR3 DNA sequence: TGCAGCGTTGAAGGGTTAGGGCACACTGAAGCTTTCTTT.

V and J are TRBV30 and TRBJ1-2; D possibly corresponds to TRBD1 (6 bases). CDR1 and CDR2 (germline): GTSNPN, SVGIG (reference sequence). V dropped 2 bases and J dropped 5 bases, with 9 bases sitting between them. CDR3 length: 12 residues. The DNA of the CDR3 is TGTGCCTGGAGTTCAGGGGAATATGGCTACACCTTC. Residues: CAWSSGEYGYTF.

The chain combines TRBV30 with TRBJ2-5; 7 nucleotides line up with TRBD2. The CDR3 loop spans 15 amino acids. Germline loops: CDR1 GTSNPN, CDR2 SVGIG (reference sequence). The ends lost 4 bases at V and 6 bases at J; junction bases unmatched: 14. CDR3 in amino acids: CAWNHFSSGIKTQYF. CDR3 bases: TGTGCCTGGAATCACTTTTCAAGCGGGATAAAGACCCAGTACTTC.

This clonotype has just one count. A much larger clonotype is one base distant, so this may be a read error. The CDR3 does not end in the conserved phenylalanine or tryptophan, so this is likely a read error. J is TRBJ1-2 and V is TRBV6-9, with D possibly being TRBD1 (5 bases). Germline loops: CDR1 MNHGY, CDR2 SVAAGI. The germline V and J ends were trimmed by 4 bases and 11 bases, with 11 bases remaining between them. The CDR3 is made up of 11 amino acids. The CDR3 spells CASSLGGSYTS. DNA for the CDR3: TGTGCCAGCAGTTTGGGGGGATCTTACACCTCC.

This clonotype was counted a few times. This chain links TRBV10-3 with TRBJ1-2; D possibly corresponds to TRBD1 (5 bases). Trimming took 9 bases from V and 4 from J, leaving 12 bases between them. CDR3 length: 12 amino acids. CDR1 and CDR2 (germline): ENHRY, SYGVKD. This chain's CDR3 is CAIGTEAYGYTF. The CDR3 coding sequence is TGTGCCATAGGGACCGAGGCCTATGGCTACACCTTC.

Concerning this clonotype: At one boundary the junction diverges from the germline segment, which might be a read error. The chain joins TRBV7-9 to TRBJ1-4; a possible D gene is TRBD1 (5 bases). The CDR3 contains 16 residues. The V gene's germline CDR1 is SEHNR and CDR2 FQNEAQ (reference sequence). The CDR3 DNA sequence: TGCGCCAGCAGCTTGGGGACGGTTGCAACTAATGAAAAACTGTTTTTT. Residues: CASSLGTVATNEKLFF.

This clonotype showed up just a few times. V usage is TRBV2 and J usage is TRBJ2-3, with unresolved D. Looked up from germline, CDR1 is SNHLY and CDR2 is FYNNEI. Trimming took 1 base from V and 6 from J, leaving 20 bases between them. This CDR3 is built from 17 residues. The chain's CDR3 is CASSEDLIWKPTDTQYF. The DNA of the CDR3 is TGTGCCAGCAGTGAAGACCTAATCTGGAAACCAACGGATACGCAGTATTTT.

The chain couples TRBV7-9 to TRBJ1-4; tentatively, D is TRBD1 (5 bases). CDR3 size: 14 residues. The germline V gene has CDR1 SEHNR and CDR2 FQNEAQ (reference sequence). Trimming left V 1 base short and J 6 bases short, with 9 bases between. The chain's CDR3 is CASSLVMGHEKLFF. In DNA, the CDR3 is TGTGCCAGCAGCTTAGTTATGGGGCATGAAAAACTGTTTTTT.

This clonotype was seen at least ten times. The chain uses TRBV20-1 and TRBJ1-5; D is perhaps TRBD1 (6 bases). This CDR3 has 15 amino acids. Trimming cost V 0 bases and J 7 bases, with 16 bases left between them. In germline, CDR1 is DFQATT, CDR2 SNEGSKA (reference sequence). CDR3 DNA: TGCAGTGCTAGAGACCACCGAACAGGGTACCAGCCCCAGCATTTT. It encodes CSARDHRTGYQPQHF.

A note on this clonotype: Compared with germline, one end of the junction differs, possibly owing to a read error. The J gene is TRBJ1-1, the V gene TRBV13; D uncertain. The CDR3 sequence is 15 residues long. Looked up from germline, CDR1 is PRHDT and CDR2 is FYEKMQ (reference sequence). The CDR3 sequence is CASNIQASWVTEAFF. In DNA form, the CDR3 reads TGTGCCAGCAATATTCAGGCGAGTTGGGTCACTGAAGCCTTCTTT.

The CDR3 nucleotides read TGTGCCAGCAGTTACTCCGGGACTAGCAGCACCGGGGAGCTGTTTTTT. As protein: CASSYSGTSSTGELFF. This chain uses TRBV6-2 or TRBV6-3 with TRBJ2-2; the match to TRBD2 covers 9 bases. V lost 0 bases and J lost 4; bases outside the gene matches: 3. The CDR3 is made up of 16 amino acids. Germline V gene data show CDR1 as MNHEY and CDR2 as SVGEGT.

The J gene is TRBJ2-7, the V gene TRBV19; TRBD1 aligns across 7 bases. Germline lookup yields CDR1 LNHDA and CDR2 SQIVND (reference sequence). V trimming: 1 base; J trimming: 5 bases; junction bases outside the gene matches: 5. The CDR3 is 14 amino acids. DNA for the CDR3: TGTGCCAGTAGTATAGTGCACAGGGGCCACGAGCAGTACTTC. It translates to CASSIVHRGHEQYF.

This clonotype was detected a few times. The CDR3 loop reads CASSQRTGVSNQPQHF. Here the CDR3 DNA reads TGTGCCAGCAGTCAACGGACAGGGGTTAGCAATCAGCCCCAGCATTTT. J is TRBJ1-5 and V is TRBV6-1; 9 bases align to TRBD1. This CDR3 has 16 residues. V lost 5 bases and J lost 0; bases outside the gene matches: 5. CDR1 and CDR2 (germline): MNHNS, SASEGT.

The table lists this clonotype with a few counts. The chain has TRBV5-1 and TRBJ2-7; possibly TRBD1 for D (6 bases). With 4 bases removed from V and 2 bases from J, the gap between germline ends came to 13 bases. The CDR3 runs 14 residues. The germline CDR1 and CDR2 sequences are SGHRS and YFSETQ. CDR3 DNA: TGCGCCAGCAGCGAAGGGACACCTCCCTACGAGCAGTACTTC. Protein product: CASSEGTPPYEQYF.

This chain joins TRBV11-2 and TRBJ1-2; D unclear. The germline V gene encodes CDR1 SGHAT and CDR2 FQNNGV. V was trimmed by 0 bases and J by 4 bases, leaving 9 bases between them. This CDR3 comprises 14 residues. This chain's CDR3 is CASSLEDGVYGYTF. In DNA, the CDR3 is TGTGCCAGCAGCTTAGAGGACGGAGTCTATGGCTACACCTTC.

The V gene is TRBV5-1, the J gene TRBJ1-2; D is unclear. Trimming left V 4 bases short and J 4 bases short, with 11 bases between. The length of the CDR3 is 13 residues. Germline V lookup: CDR1 SGHRS, CDR2 YFSETQ. This CDR3 reads CASSEDGSYGYTF. CDR3 nucleotides: TGCGCCAGCAGCGAGGACGGGAGCTATGGCTACACCTTC.